The 9 T cell receptor beta chains below come from one sample, sequenced in a study of T cell responses to AZD1222 COVID-19 vaccine. Profiled with immunoSEQ multiplex PCR; TCRdb holds only in-frame clones, not every one. This sample carries approximately 150,000 clones, 75% to 90% of them seen once, and the ten largest clones take approximately 1.6%. Here the sequenced sample was peripheral blood, taken 28 days after the second AZD1222 dose. The receptors derive from an adult who received the AZD1222 COVID-19 vaccine.

This chain connects TRBV10-3 to TRBJ2-1, with D uncertain. Germline V gene sequence: CDR1 ENHRY, CDR2 SYGVKD. There are 11 residues in the CDR3. Trimming left V 6 bases short and J 8 bases short, with 8 bases between. CDR3 amino acids: CAIRRRDEQFF. CDR3 sequence (DNA): TGTGCCATCAGACGACGGGATGAGCAGTTCTTC.

This sequence joins TRBV29-1 and TRBJ2-5; D uncertain. Trimming removed 1 base from V and 2 bases from J, with 8 bases in between. The CDR3 extends over 13 amino acids. Germline CDR1 reads SQVTM; CDR2 reads ANQGSEA. CDR3 nucleotides: TGCAGCGTTGAAGGAGGTGTACAAGAGACCCAGTACTTC. Protein: CSVEGGVQETQYF.

The chain has TRBV28 and TRBJ1-2; 10 bases are a match to TRBD1. J was trimmed by 8 bases and V by 9 bases; bases with no gene match: 9. CDR3 length: 13 amino acids. Germline lookup yields CDR1 MDHEN and CDR2 SYDVKM. As DNA, the CDR3 is TGTGCCAGTGACGCCGGGACAGGGGCCGGCTACACCTTC. This sequence encodes CASDAGTGAGYTF.

The chain links TRBV6-6 to TRBJ1-2, with 8 bases aligning to TRBD1. Germline V CDR1 and CDR2: MNHNY, SVGAGI (reference sequence). V shed 4 bases and J 6 bases; nucleotides not matched to a gene: 4. The CDR3 has 13 amino acids. As DNA, the CDR3 is TGTGCCAGCAGTTCGGACAGGGCGAATGGCTACACCTTC. Translating gives CASSSDRANGYTF.

The chain couples TRBV25-1 to TRBJ1-3; possible D gene TRBD1, 6 bases. Trimming removed 6 bases from V and 1 base from J, with 10 bases in between. The germline V gene has CDR1 MGHDK and CDR2 SYGVNS. This CDR3 region has 14 residues. CDR3 sequence: CASSKGGSGNTIYF. The CDR3 DNA sequence: TGTGCCAGCAGCAAGGGGGGTTCTGGAAACACCATATATTTT.

The CDR3 region is CASSHPAGNEQFF. The DNA of the CDR3 is TGTGCCAGCAGCCATCCGGCCGGCAATGAGCAGTTCTTC. The chain combines TRBV14 with TRBJ2-1; no clear D. V dropped 3 bases and J dropped 6 bases, with 9 bases sitting between them. Germline lookup yields CDR1 SGHDN and CDR2 FVKESK. This CDR3 is built from 13 residues.

In DNA form, the CDR3 reads TGTGCCAGCAGCCCCAAGGGGCGACTAGCGGGGGGCAGAGCCGGGGAGCTGTTTTTT. Amino acids: CASSPKGRLAGGRAGELFF. The chain recombines TRBV7-3 with TRBJ2-2; 13 bases line up with TRBD2. The V segment lost 5 bases and the J segment 6 bases; nucleotides outside the gene matches: 15. Germline V CDR1 and CDR2: SGHTA, FQGTGA. CDR3 length: 19 amino acids.

The chain combines TRBV15 with TRBJ2-3, with 9 bases matching TRBD2. The junction had 12 bases not matched to a gene; V was cut back by 2 bases and J by 6 bases. The CDR3 spans 17 residues. Germline CDR1 reads LNHNV; CDR2 reads YYDKDF (reference sequence). The CDR3 DNA is TGTGCCACCAGCAGACTTCCGGGGGTAGCGGGAGTGGATACGCAGTATTTT. Translated: CATSRLPGVAGVDTQYF. The full variable domain, its missing parts supplied by reference TRBV15 and TRBJ2-3, is DAMVIQNPRYQVTQFGKPVTLSCSQTLNHNVMYWYQQKSSQAPKLLFHYYDKDFNNEADTPDNFQSRRPNTSFCFLDIRSPGLGDTAMYLCATSRLPGVAGVDTQYFGPGTRLTVL.

V is TRBV5-6 and J is TRBJ1-2, with D possibly matching TRBD1 (6 bases). This CDR3 has 15 residues. Germline CDR1 is SGHDT and CDR2 is YYEEEE. V was shortened by 4 bases and J by 4 bases, with 17 bases between the two germline ends. In DNA form, the CDR3 reads TGTGCCAGCAGCCTCCGGGGGGGCGTGGGCTATGGCTACACCTTC. Translated, it gives CASSLRGGVGYGYTF. The entire variable domain, with the rest obtained from reference TRBV5-6 and TRBJ1-2, is as follows: DAGVTQSPTHLIKTRGQQVTLRCSPKSGHDTVSWYQQALGQGPQFIFQYYEEEERQRGNFPDRFSGHQFPNYSSELNVNALLLGDSALYLCASSLRGGVGYGYTFGSGTRLTVV.